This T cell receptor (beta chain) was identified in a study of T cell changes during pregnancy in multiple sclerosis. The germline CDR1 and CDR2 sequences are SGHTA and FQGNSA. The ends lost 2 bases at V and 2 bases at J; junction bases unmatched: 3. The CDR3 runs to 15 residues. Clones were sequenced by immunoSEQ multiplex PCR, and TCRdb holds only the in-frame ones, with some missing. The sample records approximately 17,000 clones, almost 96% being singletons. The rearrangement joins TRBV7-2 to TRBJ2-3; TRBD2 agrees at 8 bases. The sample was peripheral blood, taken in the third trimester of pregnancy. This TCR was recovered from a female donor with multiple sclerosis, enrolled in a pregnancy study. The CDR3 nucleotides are TGTGCCAGCAGCTTACTAGCGGGCCCCACAGATACGCAGTATTTT. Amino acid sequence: CASSLLAGPTDTQYF.